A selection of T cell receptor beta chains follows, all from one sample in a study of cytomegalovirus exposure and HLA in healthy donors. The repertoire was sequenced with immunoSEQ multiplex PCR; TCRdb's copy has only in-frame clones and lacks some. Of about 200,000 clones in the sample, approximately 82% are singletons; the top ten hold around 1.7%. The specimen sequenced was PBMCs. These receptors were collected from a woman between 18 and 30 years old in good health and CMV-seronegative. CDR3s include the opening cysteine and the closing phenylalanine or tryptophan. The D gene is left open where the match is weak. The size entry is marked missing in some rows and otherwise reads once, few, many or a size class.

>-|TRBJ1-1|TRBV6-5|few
TGTGCCAGCAGGTCAGGAGGAAACTTGAACACTGAAGCTTTCTTT
CASRSGGNLNTEAFF
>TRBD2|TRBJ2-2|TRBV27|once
TGTGCCAGCAGCCCCGGGGGGGGAGGATCAAACACCGGGGAGCTGTTTTTT
CASSPGGGGSNTGELFF
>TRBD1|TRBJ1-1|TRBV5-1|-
TGCGCCAGCAGCTTACAGGGGCCTGGGCGGACTGAAGCTTTCTTT
CASSLQGPGRTEAFF
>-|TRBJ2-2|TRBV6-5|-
TGTGCCAGCAGTTACTCCCCGGAGGGCGGGGAGCTGTTTTTT
CASSYSPEGGELFF
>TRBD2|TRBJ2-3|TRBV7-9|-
TGTGCCAGCAGCTCCGGGAGGGGGAGTGATACGCAGTATTTT
CASSSGRGSDTQYF
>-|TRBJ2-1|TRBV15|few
TGTGCCACCAGCAGAGATTTGTCGGGGTCTGAGCAGTTCTTC
CATSRDLSGSEQFF
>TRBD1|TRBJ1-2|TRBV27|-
TGTGCCAGCAGTTTATCGATGTCAGGGGGCCCCTATGGCTACACCTTC
CASSLSMSGGPYGYTF
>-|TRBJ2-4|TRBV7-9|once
TGTGCCAGCAGCTTACGGGAAAACATTCAGTACTTC
CASSLRENIQYF
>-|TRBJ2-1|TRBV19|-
TGTGCCAGTAGTATGGGGGACTCTCTCTACAATGAGCAGTTCTTC
CASSMGDSLYNEQFF
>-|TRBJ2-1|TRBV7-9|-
TGTTCCAGCAGCTCCCCTACTAGCTTCCCCTTCAATGAGCAGTTCTTC
CSSSSPTSFPFNEQFF
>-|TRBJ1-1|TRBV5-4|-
TGTGCCAGCAGCCCCGGGGGAGGGGCTTTCTTT
CASSPGGGAFF
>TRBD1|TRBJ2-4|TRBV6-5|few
TGTGCCAGCAGGGCGGGACAGGGAGGCAAAAACATTCAGTACTTC
CASRAGQGGKNIQYF
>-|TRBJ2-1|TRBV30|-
TGTGCCTGGAACCAGGACTTATACAATGAGCAGTTCTTC
CAWNQDLYNEQFF
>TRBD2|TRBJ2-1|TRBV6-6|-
TGTGCCGGGGGTTTAGCGGGAGATACCTACAATGAGCAGTTCTTC
CAGGLAGDTYNEQFF
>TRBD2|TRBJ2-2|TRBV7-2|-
TGTGCCAGCAGCTCCGGGACTAGCGGGAGGGCCTTGGACACCGGGGAGCTGTTTTTT
CASSSGTSGRALDTGELFF
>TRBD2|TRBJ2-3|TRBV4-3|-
TGCGCCAGCAGCCGCGGGAGACTGACAGATACGCAGTATTTT
CASSRGRLTDTQYF
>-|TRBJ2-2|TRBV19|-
TGTGCCAGTAGTCTACCCCGTACCGGGGAGCTGTTTTTT
CASSLPRTGELFF
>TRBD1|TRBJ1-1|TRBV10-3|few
TGTGCCATCAGTGAGCAGGGGGTCCTGAACACTGAAGCTTTCTTT
CAISEQGVLNTEAFF
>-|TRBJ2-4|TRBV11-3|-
TGTGCCAGCAGCACAGGACCCTTTCAGTACTTC
CASSTGPFQYF
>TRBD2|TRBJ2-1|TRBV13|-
TGTGCCAGCAGCTACGGGACTAGCGGACACAATGAGCAGTTCTTC
CASSYGTSGHNEQFF
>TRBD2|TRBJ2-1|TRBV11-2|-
TGTGCCAGCAGCAGGGTCGGGACTAGAACCTACAATGAGCAGTTCTTC
CASSRVGTRTYNEQFF
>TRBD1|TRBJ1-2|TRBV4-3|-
TGCGCCAGCAGCCAAGACGTTCCCGGGACAGTCCTTAACTATGGCTACACCTTC
CASSQDVPGTVLNYGYTF
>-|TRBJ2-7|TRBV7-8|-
TGTGCCAGCAGCTTAGCGGTCGTCCCCGGGACACCCCCGCACGAGCAGTACTTC
CASSLAVVPGTPPHEQYF
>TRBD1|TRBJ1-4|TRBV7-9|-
TGTTCCAGTGGACAGGGGGCGGGGACCTTTTCTAATGAAAAACTGTTTTTT
CSSGQGAGTFSNEKLFF
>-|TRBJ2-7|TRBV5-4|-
TGTGCCAGCAGCTTCTACTCCGATCTAGGGGACGAGCAGTACTTC
CASSFYSDLGDEQYF
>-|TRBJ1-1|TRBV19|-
TGTGCCAGTACTACGTGGGGCAACACTGAAGCTTTCTTT
CASTTWGNTEAFF
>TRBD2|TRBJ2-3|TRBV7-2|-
TGTGCCAGCAGCTTAACCGGACTAGCGGGGGGGTCCCAGTATTTT
CASSLTGLAGGSQYF
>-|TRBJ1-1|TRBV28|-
TGTGCCAGCAGTTTAGTCAACATGAACACTGAAGCTTTCTTT
CASSLVNMNTEAFF
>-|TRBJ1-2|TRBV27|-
TGTGCCAGCAGTTTTGCGGGGGGCTATGGCTACACCTTC
CASSFAGGYGYTF